This record covers a single T cell receptor (beta chain). This sample was included in a study of T cell responses to AZD1222 COVID-19 vaccine. Losses at the gene ends were 3 bases for V and 6 bases for J; bases not matched to a gene: 2. Per the germline V gene, CDR1 is MDHEN and CDR2 is SYDVKM. This CDR3 region has 14 residues. Clones were sequenced by immunoSEQ multiplex PCR, and TCRdb holds only the in-frame ones, with some missing. The table includes 99,000 or so clones, 80% to 90% detected once. The receptor comes from an adult in good health. V is TRBV28 and J is TRBJ1-4; 9 bases align to TRBD1. Source: peripheral blood, taken on day 0 of AZD1222 vaccination. The DNA for the CDR3 is TGTGCCAGCAGTTTGGGACAGGGAGATGAAAAACTGTTTTTT. It yields the protein CASSLGQGDEKLFF.